Reported below is one TCR beta chain. The target of this receptor is not known. No per-base quality is available; no much larger clone lies one base away. The cohort was made up of roughly 670 healthy bone marrow donors. At the time of sampling, all cohort members were nominally healthy, though unrecorded immune exposures were likely present. The donor was CMV seronegative and belonged to the group of under 400 seronegative cohort members. Each donor provided a peripheral blood sample, and peripheral blood mononuclear cells were used for TCR beta sequencing. The Qiagen DNeasy Blood Extraction Kit was used to extract genomic DNA from the blood cell samples. This record belongs to a study of cytomegalovirus exposure and HLA in healthy donors (dated by TCRdb to 2015 to 2018). Broadly, across the study: In an earlier analysis of fewer than 750 of the donors, 250 to 350 Gb of sequence data and about 110 million unique TCR beta sequences from 150 million to 200 million T cells were reported. About 280 gigabases of sequencing data and 70 million to 85 million unique TCR sequences were included in an early release covering 550 to 800 HLA-typed donors. Of the 350 to 450 genotyped donors, less than 90% were placed in the genetic ancestry cluster associated with self-reported Caucasian donors. The aim of the study was to test whether cataloging public T cell receptors could identify signatures of past pathogen exposure. The study profiled the T cell repertoires of fewer than 850 subjects by immunosequencing and related them to cytomegalovirus serostatus. A separate validation cohort of roughly 130 different subjects was used in addition to the approximately 700-subject first cohort. To predict cytomegalovirus infection status, the study brought together high-throughput TCR immunosequencing, statistical association of individual TCRs with disease status, and machine learning. A later analysis re-analyzed previously published TCR beta repertoires from hundreds of donors and added high-resolution HLA genotyping to study TCR occurrence patterns. The later analysis used no new phenotypic data to find candidate immune exposures, relying instead on TCR beta sequences and their occurrence across donors. In an earlier analysis of over 550 of the donors, high-throughput TCR beta sequencing was used to judge whether each TCR beta V gene segment behaved as functional or pseudogenic. Donor age, sex, ethnicity and CMV serostatus were compiled alongside the repertoire data. In a later genetic analysis, genome-wide SNP genotypes for about three fifths of the roughly 670 donors were used, and that subset was treated as a discovery cohort. Every discovery cohort repertoire had been produced on one sequencing platform. Both class I and class II loci were covered by HLA typing, at four-digit resolution. Typing coverage differed by locus: A, B, C, DRB1 and DQB1 were typed in roughly 620-640 donors, DQA1 in about 550, DPA1 in 600 to 610, and DPB1 in 400 to 490. Four to six DR-DQ haplotypes were handled as single units for association and clustering, since linkage in the cohort was strong. Across roughly 420 genotyped donors of the cohort, an average of roughly 250,000 unique TCR beta nucleotide sequences per donor were sequenced, and roughly 18% of those sequences were non-productive.

The library was produced with the immunoSEQ multiplex PCR assay. For the multiplex PCR, a mixture combining 60 forward primers for TCR Vbeta segments and 13 reverse primers for TCR Jbeta segments was used. A multiplex PCR assay on genomic DNA amplified the CDR3 region of rearranged TCR beta genes. The amplified TCR beta libraries were sequenced on the Illumina HiSeq System as 87-base-pair reads. The study's processing was this. A later analysis tallied 80 million to 95 million unique TCR beta chains across the 650 to 750 repertoires, and about 10 million of those chains were shared by two or more donors. A nearest-neighbor algorithm error-corrected the raw reads and collapsed the reads into unique sequences, merging closely related sequences to remove PCR and sequencing errors. Alignment of CDR3 sequences to IMGT reference sequences was used to assign V, D and J gene segments. For a sequence to be retained, a match of at least six nucleotides to both a V gene segment and a J gene segment was required. A rearrangement counted as productive if the CDR3 had no stop codons and remained in frame with V and J, and every other rearrangement counted as non-productive. CDR3 was defined according to IMGT convention as the region running from the second conserved V-encoded cysteine to the conserved J-encoded phenylalanine. Sequences without an unambiguous match to a single V gene segment were excluded from the earlier analysis of 587 of the donors. An earlier analysis of fewer than 750 of the donors called V segments functional above 56.7% productive rearrangements and segregating when the between-donor standard deviation exceeded 5%. A statistical classification framework was built to diagnose cytomegalovirus status from the catalog of TCR beta chain sequences. A later analysis assigned V and J genes by comparing TCR nucleotide sequences with IMGT/GENE-DB human TR gene sequences. The TCRdist pipeline was used in a later analysis to assign CDR3 sequences and most-parsimonious VDJ recombination scenarios. In a later analysis, each TCR beta chain was defined by its CDR3 amino acid sequence together with its V-gene family, and reads lacking a unique V-gene family were excluded. As a way to deal with suspected cross-contamination and a sequencing artifact, a later analysis dropped approximately 570 nucleotide sequences that were highly shared and had low generation probability. For each public chain, a later analysis derived a clonal expansion index from normalized ranks of inferred template counts within each repertoire. In a later analysis, generation probabilities were computed using a VDJ recombination model fitted to out-of-frame rearrangements, and the results were checked against IGoR. Hypergeometric tests were used in a later analysis to score TCR-TCR, TCR-HLA and TCR-CMV co-occurrence, with a repertoire-size bias correction applied to the TCR pairs. In a later analysis, false discovery rates were estimated by permuting HLA or CMV assignments 20 times. In a later analysis, co-occurring TCRs were grouped using DBSCAN, with TCRdist sequence similarity added in when clustering inside HLA-allele-positive subsets. Repertoires with fewer than 30,000 or more than 120,000 public chains were left out of co-occurrence clustering, as were five repertoires with anomalous nucleotide sharing. Here the immuneACCESS table is served through TCRdb, limited to in-frame sequences with V and J called. Missing clones are a known gap in these copies; in checked studies unresolved V genes cover under half, and the rest lacks a known reason. The DNA gave D and trimming, while V, J and clone size come from that table. For this sample the table gives just over 150,000 clones, of which under 90% were detected only once. The ten largest clones take up 1.9% of the sample.

Study-level results and caveats: Compared with equally common non-associated chains, HLA-associated TCR beta chains in a later analysis were more clonally expanded and had lower generation probabilities. In a later analysis, the rate of TCR association differed among HLA loci, with DRB1 alleles having the most associated TCRs and HLA-C alleles having the fewest. In vitro tests confirmed that a few of the cytomegalovirus-associated TCR beta chains recognize cytomegalovirus antigens. When HLA alleles, especially DR and DQ, strongly co-occurred, TCR associations were difficult to assign to individual alleles. According to a later analysis, parvovirus B19, influenza, CMV and Epstein-Barr virus appeared linked to several top co-occurrence clusters. An association between a missense DCLRE1C variant and V-gene and J-gene trimming of TCR beta chains was found in a later genetic analysis and replicated in an independent cohort. The authors suggested that the approach could potentially be generalized to other disease states and immunological phenotypes. Compared with the roughly 670-donor mean, donors in an Asian-associated ancestry cluster had fewer N-insertions in productive TCRs, according to a later genetic analysis. Because HLA typing was missing for some donors at each locus, association tests included only the typed subset. In a later analysis, most CMV-associated TCR beta chains were found to appear HLA-restricted, with HLA associations seemingly driven largely by CMV exposure. A total of roughly 160 TCR beta chains were listed by the study as associated with cytomegalovirus. For the cohort, immune exposure information was limited to CMV serostatus. A further reported finding was that TCR beta sequences accurately predicted the HLA-A and HLA-B alleles for most subjects in the first cohort. In a later analysis, 16,951 TCR beta sequences were associated with specific HLA alleles at a false discovery rate of 0.05. The sequencing pipeline was judged likely to have produced a cluster of highly shared sequence variants as a technical artifact. Because counts were too low, fewer than 20 rarely observed V segments, including chromosome 9 orphons, were excluded from the earlier analysis of around 640 of the donors. Presence/absence analyses assumed roughly uniform sequencing depth across donors, an assumption that may not hold. In an earlier analysis of roughly 560 of the donors, most TCR beta V segments were observed in productive rearrangements about 90% or about 30% of the time, broadly matching IMGT annotations. In this cohort, only TCR beta chains were sequenced, and detectable features were limited by the absence of alpha or paired-chain data. Some IMGT-functional V segments, including TRBV6-2 and TRBV6-3, could not be told apart with the 87-base-pair reads, so those segments were excluded. Across donors, most TCR sequences were observed very rarely, whereas some public TCRs were present in many individuals. In both the original and validation cohorts, the classifier was reported to diagnose cytomegalovirus status with high specificity and sensitivity. Correlated functional status among segregating V segments might be attributable to linkage disequilibrium, but an unknown experimental factor could not be ruled out.

Sequences MNHEY (CDR1) and SVGAGI (CDR2) are obtained from the germline V gene. The CDR3 measures 15 amino acids from cysteine to phenylalanine. Only the CDR3 region is kept as DNA, spanning 45 bases read in frame from base 1. Trimmed from V: 6 bases; trimmed from J: 9 bases; junction bases lacking a gene match: 9. The rearrangement combines TRBV6-5 with TRBJ1-6; 9 bases in the junction line up with TRBD1. The sequence was collected from a man younger than 35 in good health and CMV-seronegative. The sequenced material came from PBMCs. The CDR3 corresponds to CASRDPGQGSSPLHF. The sequenced DNA: TGTGCCAGCAGGGACCCGGGACAGGGCAGTTCACCCCTCCACTTT.